These 10 T cell receptor beta chains were all obtained from the same sample, sequenced in a study of regulatory T cells in long-lasting Graves disease. Time point of the sample: newly diagnosed GD, antithyroid drugs for less than 3 months. Generation of the TCR library employed RNA extracted from PBMCs. Assembly of TCR beta libraries relied on iRepertoire HTBI primers together with Arm-PCR of CDR3 regions. TCRdb re-called the multiplex PCR reads through MiXCR, storing one row per CDR3 protein. The table has about 430,000 distinct CDR3 sequences, over 14% seen once. In addition, the sample was reused for a study of T cells in Graves' hyperthyroidism and ophthalmopathy.

The material was peripheral blood mononuclear cells (PBMCs), obtained at new diagnosis, from a patient treated with antithyroid drugs. All receptors derive from a woman aged 35 to 49 with Graves disease.

This clonotype was counted many times. The CDR3 DNA sequence: TGTGCCAGCAGTTTTTTTTGGGAGAATAACTATGGCTACACCTTC. It translates to CASSFFWENNYGYTF. The V and J genes are TRBV28 and TRBJ1-2, with unresolved D. The V and J ends lost 3 bases and 1 base respectively, with 12 bases between them. This CDR3 comprises 15 residues. The germline CDR1 and CDR2 sequences are MDHEN and SYDVKM.

This clonotype was counted many times. The J gene is TRBJ2-1, the V gene TRBV12-3 or TRBV12-4, with TRBD2 matching 11 bases. This CDR3 has 14 amino acids. V gave up 3 bases and J gave up 9 bases; unmatched junction bases: 4. As DNA, the CDR3 is TGTGCCAGCAGTTTGGGGGGACTAGCGGTTGAGCAGTTCTTC. This translates into CASSLGGLAVEQFF.

This clonotype was recorded at least ten times. At one boundary the junction diverges from the germline segment, which might be a read error. This chain uses TRBV2 with TRBJ2-1; D could derive from TRBD1 or TRBD2 (6 bases each). CDR1 is SNHLY and CDR2 is FYNNEI in the germline V gene. This CDR3 comprises 10 residues. The CDR3 sequence is CASSPRGPVF. Written as DNA, the CDR3 is TGTGCCAGCAGCCCCCGGGGGCCCGTCTTC. Full variable domain (missing parts from reference TRBV2 and TRBJ2-1): EPEVTQTPSHQVTQMGQEVILRCVPISNHLYFYWYRQILGQKVEFLVSFYNNEISEKSEIFDDQFSVERPDGSNFTLKIRSTKLEDSAMYFCASSPRGPVFGPGTRLTVL.

This clonotype was detected only once. V gene TRBV4-3 combines with J gene TRBJ2-2; D not certain. CDR3 length: 14 amino acids. Between the trimmed V and J ends, which lost 0 bases and 6 bases, there was a span of 8 bases. CDR1 LGHNA and CDR2 YSLEER come from the germline V gene. CDR3 coding DNA: TGCGCCAGCAGCCAAGATCCTGTTTCCGGGGAGCTGTTTTTT. Its protein is CASSQDPVSGELFF.

This clonotype occurred many times. The rearrangement uses TRBV3-1 and TRBJ1-2, with 8 bases lining up with TRBD1. The CDR3 has 15 residues. The ends lost 4 bases at V and 5 bases at J; junction bases unmatched: 9. CDR1 and CDR2 from the germline V gene are LGHDT and YNNKEL (reference sequence). The CDR3 region has the DNA TGTGCCAGCAGCCTCCGGGACAGGTCGTTATATGGCTACACCTTC. This translates into CASSLRDRSLYGYTF.

There are a few counts of this clonotype. The chain employs TRBV7-9 and TRBJ2-1; 7 positions agree with TRBD2. The CDR3 is 18 residues long. Per germline, CDR1 SEHNR and CDR2 FQNEAQ (reference sequence). Germline trimming cut 5 bases from V and 4 bases from J; bases unmatched to any gene: 17. The CDR3 nucleotides read TGTGCCAGCAGCCGCACCTCTCGACCCGGGACTATATACAATGAGCAGTTCTTC. This encodes CASSRTSRPGTIYNEQFF.

In regard to this clonotype: This sequence may be a read error, since a much larger clone differs from it by one base. The chain joins TRBV3-1 to TRBJ1-6; D unclear. The CDR3 sequence is 16 residues long. The germline CDR1 and CDR2 sequences are LGHDT and YNNKEL (reference sequence). The chain's CDR3 is CSSSPSMGSYNSPLHF. As DNA, the CDR3 is TGTTCCAGCAGCCCGAGCATGGGCTCCTATAATTCACCCCTCCACTTT.

This clonotype appeared many times. CDR3 bases: TGTGCCAGCTCAGGACTAGCGGGAGTGGATACGCAGTATTTT. Protein: CASSGLAGVDTQYF. The gene calls are TRBV18 and TRBJ2-3; 13 positions match TRBD2. Per germline, CDR1 KGHSH and CDR2 LQKENI. V dropped 5 bases and J dropped 6; count of bases not matched to a gene: 2. CDR3 length: 14 residues.

This clonotype was counted at least ten times. The rearrangement joins TRBV7-3 to TRBJ2-7; no clear D. The CDR3 is 11 amino acids. V lost 7 bases, J lost 2 bases, and 6 bases lay in between. CDR1 and CDR2 (germline): SGHTA, FQGTGA. CDR3: CASTATYEQYF. The CDR3 DNA reads TGTGCCAGCACCGCAACCTACGAGCAGTACTTC.

The chain couples TRBV4-1 to TRBJ1-2; 8 positions match TRBD1. The V gene end was trimmed by 3 bases and the J gene end by 5 bases; junction bases not matched to a gene: 8. The CDR3 extends over 15 amino acids. Germline lookup yields CDR1 MGHRA and CDR2 YSYEKL. CDR3 nucleotide sequence: TGCGCCAGCAGCCACCCCGGAGACAGGGGATATGGCTACACCTTC. Protein: CASSHPGDRGYGYTF.